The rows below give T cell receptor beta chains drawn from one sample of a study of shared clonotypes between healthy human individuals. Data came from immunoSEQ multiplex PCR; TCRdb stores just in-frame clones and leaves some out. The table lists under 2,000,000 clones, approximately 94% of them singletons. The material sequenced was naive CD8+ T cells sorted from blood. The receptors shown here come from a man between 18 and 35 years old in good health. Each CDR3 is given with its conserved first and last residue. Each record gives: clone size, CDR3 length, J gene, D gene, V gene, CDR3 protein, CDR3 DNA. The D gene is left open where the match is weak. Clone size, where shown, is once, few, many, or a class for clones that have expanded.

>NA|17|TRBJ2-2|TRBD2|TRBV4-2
CASSQAPGLADTGELFF
TGTGCCAGCAGCCAGGCCCCGGGACTAGCGGACACCGGGGAGCTGTTTTTT
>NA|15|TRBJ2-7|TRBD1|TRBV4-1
CASSQARTGVYEQYF
TGCGCCAGCAGCCAAGCCCGGACAGGGGTCTACGAGCAGTACTTC
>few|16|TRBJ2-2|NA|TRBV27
CASSLRQDLNTGELFF
TGTGCCAGCAGTCTTCGTCAAGACCTAAACACCGGGGAGCTGTTTTTT
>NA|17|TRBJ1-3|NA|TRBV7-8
CASSLVPGQSSGNTIYF
TGTGCCAGCAGCTTAGTTCCAGGACAATCCTCTGGAAACACCATATATTTT
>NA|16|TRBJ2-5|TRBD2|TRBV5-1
CASSRSQGLAGETQYF
TGCGCCAGCAGCCGAAGCCAGGGACTAGCCGGAGAGACCCAGTACTTC
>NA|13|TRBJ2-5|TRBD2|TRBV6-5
CASTAGGWETQYF
TGTGCCAGCACTGCGGGGGGGTGGGAGACCCAGTACTTC
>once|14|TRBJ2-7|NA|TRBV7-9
CASSFQGWAYEQYF
TGTGCCAGCAGCTTCCAGGGTTGGGCCTACGAGCAGTACTTC
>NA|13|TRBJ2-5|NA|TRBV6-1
CASSVYIQETQYF
TGTGCCAGCAGTGTGTACATCCAAGAGACCCAGTACTTC
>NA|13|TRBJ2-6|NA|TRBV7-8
CASSFSGANVLTF
TGTGCCAGCAGCTTTTCTGGGGCCAACGTCCTGACTTTC
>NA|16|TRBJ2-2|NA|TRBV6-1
CASSDPELLNTGELFF
TGTGCCAGCAGTGACCCCGAGCTGCTGAACACCGGGGAGCTGTTTTTT
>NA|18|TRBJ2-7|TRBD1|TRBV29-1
CSVRLGDREVGPPYEQYF
TGCAGCGTCCGTCTGGGGGACAGGGAGGTAGGACCCCCCTACGAGCAGTACTTC
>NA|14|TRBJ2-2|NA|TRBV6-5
CASSYFLNTGELFF
TGTGCCAGCAGTTACTTCCTGAACACCGGGGAGCTGTTTTTT
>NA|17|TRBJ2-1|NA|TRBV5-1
CASSLVVVGSSYNEQFF
TGCGCCAGCAGCTTGGTAGTTGTAGGAAGCTCCTACAATGAGCAGTTCTTC
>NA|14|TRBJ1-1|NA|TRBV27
CASSAGGENTEAFF
TGTGCCAGCAGCGCCGGGGGGGAGAACACTGAAGCTTTCTTT
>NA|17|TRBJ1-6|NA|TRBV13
CASSLGEGGRSFLPLHF
TGTGCCAGCAGCTTAGGGGAGGGCGGCCGATCTTTTTTACCCCTCCACTTT
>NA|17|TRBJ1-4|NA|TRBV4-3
CASSQDSASSEFEKLFF
TGCGCCAGCAGCCAAGATTCGGCCTCCTCGGAGTTTGAAAAACTGTTTTTT
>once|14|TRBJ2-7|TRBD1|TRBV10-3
CAISGGQGLYEQYF
TGTGCCATCAGTGGAGGACAGGGTTTATACGAGCAGTACTTC
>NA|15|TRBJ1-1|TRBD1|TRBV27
CASSEFGQGSTEAFF
TGTGCCAGCAGCGAATTCGGACAGGGGAGCACTGAAGCTTTCTTT
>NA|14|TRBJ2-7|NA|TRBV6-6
CASRERVGTYEQYF
TGTGCCAGCAGAGAGCGGGTGGGCACCTACGAGCAGTACTTC
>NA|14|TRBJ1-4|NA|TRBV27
CASYSGSGGEKLFF
TGTGCCAGCTACTCCGGAAGCGGGGGAGAAAAACTGTTTTTT
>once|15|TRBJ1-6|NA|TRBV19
CASSIWREANSPLHF
TGTGCCAGTAGTATTTGGCGGGAAGCTAATTCACCCCTCCACTTT
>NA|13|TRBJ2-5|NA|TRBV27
CASSLDGEETQYF
TGTGCCAGCAGTTTAGACGGGGAAGAGACCCAGTACTTC
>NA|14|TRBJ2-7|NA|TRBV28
CASSYHPTTYEQYF
TGTGCCAGCAGTTATCACCCCACAACCTACGAGCAGTACTTC
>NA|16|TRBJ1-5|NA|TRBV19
CASSIDHRAVDQPQHF
TGTGCCAGTAGTATAGATCACCGGGCAGTTGATCAGCCCCAGCATTTT